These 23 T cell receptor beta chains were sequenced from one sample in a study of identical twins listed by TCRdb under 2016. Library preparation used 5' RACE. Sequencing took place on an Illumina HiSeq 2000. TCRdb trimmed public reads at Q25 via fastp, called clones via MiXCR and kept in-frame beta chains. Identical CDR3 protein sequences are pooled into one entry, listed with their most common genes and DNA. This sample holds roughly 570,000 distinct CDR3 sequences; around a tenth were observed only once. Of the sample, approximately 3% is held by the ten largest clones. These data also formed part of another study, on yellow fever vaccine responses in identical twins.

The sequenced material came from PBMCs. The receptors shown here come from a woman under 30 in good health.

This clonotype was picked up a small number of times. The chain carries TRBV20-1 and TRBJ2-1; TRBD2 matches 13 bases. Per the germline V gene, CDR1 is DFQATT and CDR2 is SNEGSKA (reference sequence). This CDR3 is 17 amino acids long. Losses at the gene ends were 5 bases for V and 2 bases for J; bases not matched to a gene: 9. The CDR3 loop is CSAADSTSGRAYNEQFF. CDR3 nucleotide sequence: TGCAGTGCTGCCGATTCAACTAGCGGGAGGGCCTACAATGAGCAGTTCTTC.

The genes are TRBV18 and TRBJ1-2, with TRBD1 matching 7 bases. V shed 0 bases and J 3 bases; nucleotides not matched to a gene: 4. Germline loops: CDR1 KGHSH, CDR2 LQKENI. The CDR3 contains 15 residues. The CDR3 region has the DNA TGTGCCAGCTCACCACCGACAGGGCACGACTATGGCTACACCTTC. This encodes CASSPPTGHDYGYTF.

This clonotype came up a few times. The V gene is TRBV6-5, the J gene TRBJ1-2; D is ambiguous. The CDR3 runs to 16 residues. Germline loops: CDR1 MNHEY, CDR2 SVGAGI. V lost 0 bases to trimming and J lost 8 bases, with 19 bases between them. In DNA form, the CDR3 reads TGTGCCAGCAGTTACTCCCCACGGCCGACCGGCGGGGGCTACACCTTC. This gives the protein CASSYSPRPTGGGYTF.

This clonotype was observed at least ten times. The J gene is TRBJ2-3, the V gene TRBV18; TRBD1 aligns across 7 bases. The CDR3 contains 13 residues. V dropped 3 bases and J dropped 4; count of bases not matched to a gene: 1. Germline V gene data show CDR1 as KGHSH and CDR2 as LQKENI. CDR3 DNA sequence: TGTGCCAGCTCACCCCAGGGGGCAGATACGCAGTATTTT. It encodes CASSPQGADTQYF.

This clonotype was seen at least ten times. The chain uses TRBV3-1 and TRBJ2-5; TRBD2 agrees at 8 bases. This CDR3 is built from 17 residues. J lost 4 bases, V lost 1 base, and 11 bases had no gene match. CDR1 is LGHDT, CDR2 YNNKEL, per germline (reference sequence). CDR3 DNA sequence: TGTGCCAGCAGCCAAGTTCTCGCAGCGGGAGTCGTAGAGACCCAGTACTTC. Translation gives CASSQVLAAGVVETQYF.

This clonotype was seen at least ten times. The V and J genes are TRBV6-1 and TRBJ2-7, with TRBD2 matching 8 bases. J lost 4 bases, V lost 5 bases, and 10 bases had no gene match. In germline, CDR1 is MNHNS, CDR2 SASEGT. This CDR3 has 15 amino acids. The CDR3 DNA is TGTGCCAGCAGTCCACCCCCAGCGGGAGTGTACGAGCAGTACTTC. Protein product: CASSPPPAGVYEQYF.

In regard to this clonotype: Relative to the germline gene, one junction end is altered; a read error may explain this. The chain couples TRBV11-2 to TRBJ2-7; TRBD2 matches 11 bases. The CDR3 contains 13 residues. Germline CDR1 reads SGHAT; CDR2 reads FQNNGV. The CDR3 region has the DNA TGTGCCAGCAGCTTAGAACTAGCGGGGGCCTTACACTTC. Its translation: CASSLELAGALHF.

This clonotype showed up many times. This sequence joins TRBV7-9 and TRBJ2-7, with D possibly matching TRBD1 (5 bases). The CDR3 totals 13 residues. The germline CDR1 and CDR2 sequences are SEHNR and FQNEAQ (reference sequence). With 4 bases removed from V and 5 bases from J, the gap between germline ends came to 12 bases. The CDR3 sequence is CASSSQGGDEQYF. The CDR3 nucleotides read TGTGCCAGCAGCTCGCAGGGTGGGGACGAGCAGTACTTC.

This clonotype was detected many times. The CDR3 DNA reads TGTGCCAGCAGTTTAGAGGTAGCGGGACGATATGAACCCCAGTACTTC. Translated, it gives CASSLEVAGRYEPQYF. The chain uses TRBV12-3 or TRBV12-4 and TRBJ2-5; 8 bases line up with TRBD2. Losses at the gene ends were 1 base for V and 9 bases for J; bases not matched to a gene: 13. The CDR3 consists of 16 residues.

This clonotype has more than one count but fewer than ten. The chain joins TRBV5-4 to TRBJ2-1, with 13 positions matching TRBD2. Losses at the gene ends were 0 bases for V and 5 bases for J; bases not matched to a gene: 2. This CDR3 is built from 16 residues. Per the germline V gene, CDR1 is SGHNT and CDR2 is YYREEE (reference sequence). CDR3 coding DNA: TGTGCCAGCAGCTTGGGGGGACTAGCGGGGAACAATGAGCAGTTCTTC. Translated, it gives CASSLGGLAGNNEQFF.

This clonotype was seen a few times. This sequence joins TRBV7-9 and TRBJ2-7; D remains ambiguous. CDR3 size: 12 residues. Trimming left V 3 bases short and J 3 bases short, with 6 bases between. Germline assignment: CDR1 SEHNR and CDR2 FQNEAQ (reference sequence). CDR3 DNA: TGTGCCAGCAGCTTCCCCAGCTACGAGCAGTACTTC. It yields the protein CASSFPSYEQYF.

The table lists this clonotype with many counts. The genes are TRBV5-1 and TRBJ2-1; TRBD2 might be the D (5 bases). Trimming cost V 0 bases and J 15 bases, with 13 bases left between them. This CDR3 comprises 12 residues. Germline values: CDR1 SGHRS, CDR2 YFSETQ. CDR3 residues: CASSLELERRFF. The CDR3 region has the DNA TGCGCCAGCAGCTTGGAACTAGAGCGGCGGTTCTTC.

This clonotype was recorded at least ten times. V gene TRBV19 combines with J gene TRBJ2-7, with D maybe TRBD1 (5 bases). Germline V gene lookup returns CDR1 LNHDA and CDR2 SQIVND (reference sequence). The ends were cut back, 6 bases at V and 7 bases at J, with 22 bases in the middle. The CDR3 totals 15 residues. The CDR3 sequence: CASSGTGSLVGEQYF. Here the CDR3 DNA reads TGTGCCAGTAGCGGAACAGGCTCTTTGGTGGGGGAGCAGTACTTC.

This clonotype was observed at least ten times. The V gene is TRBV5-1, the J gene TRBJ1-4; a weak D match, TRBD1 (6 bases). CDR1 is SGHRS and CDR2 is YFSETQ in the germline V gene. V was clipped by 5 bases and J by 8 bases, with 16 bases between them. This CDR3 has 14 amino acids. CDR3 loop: CASSLQGSGEKLFF. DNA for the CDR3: TGCGCCAGCAGTTTACAGGGCAGTGGAGAAAAACTGTTTTTT.

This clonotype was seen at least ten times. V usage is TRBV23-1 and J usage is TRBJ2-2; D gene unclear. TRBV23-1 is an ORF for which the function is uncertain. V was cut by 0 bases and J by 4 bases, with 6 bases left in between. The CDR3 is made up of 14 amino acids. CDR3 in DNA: TGCGCCAGCAGTCAATCGGACCCCACCGGGGAGCTGTTTTTT. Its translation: CASSQSDPTGELFF.

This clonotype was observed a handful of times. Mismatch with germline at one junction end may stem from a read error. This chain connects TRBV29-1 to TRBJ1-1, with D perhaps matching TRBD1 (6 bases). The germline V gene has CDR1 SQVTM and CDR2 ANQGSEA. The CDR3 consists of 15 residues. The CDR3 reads CSVVRRGLMNTEAFF. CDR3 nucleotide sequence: TGCAGCGTTGTCCGGCGGGGGCTAATGAACACTGAAGCTTTTTTT.

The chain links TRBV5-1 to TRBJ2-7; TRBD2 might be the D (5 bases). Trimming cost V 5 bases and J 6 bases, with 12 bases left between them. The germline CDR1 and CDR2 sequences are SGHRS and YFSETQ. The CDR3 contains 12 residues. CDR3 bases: TGCGCCAGCAGGACGGACTTCGGCGAGCAGTACTTC. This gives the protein CASRTDFGEQYF.

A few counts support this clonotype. The CDR3, as DNA: TGTGCCAGCAGGGGGACGGGCGGGCTGAGCTCCTACGAGCAGTACTTC. The encoded protein is CASRGTGGLSSYEQYF. The chain recombines TRBV25-1 with TRBJ2-7; tentatively, D is TRBD1 or TRBD2 (5 bases each). The germline V gene encodes CDR1 MGHDK and CDR2 SYGVNS. The germline V and J ends were trimmed by 6 bases and 0 bases, with 18 bases remaining between them. The CDR3 loop spans 16 amino acids.

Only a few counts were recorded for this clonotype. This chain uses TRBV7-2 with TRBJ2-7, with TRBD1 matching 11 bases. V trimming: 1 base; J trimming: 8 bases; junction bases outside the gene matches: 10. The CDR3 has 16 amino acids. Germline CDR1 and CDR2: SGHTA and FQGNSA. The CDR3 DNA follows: TGTGCCAGCAGCTTAGGGCGTAGGACAGGGGGCGCCCAGCAGTACTTC. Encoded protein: CASSLGRRTGGAQQYF.

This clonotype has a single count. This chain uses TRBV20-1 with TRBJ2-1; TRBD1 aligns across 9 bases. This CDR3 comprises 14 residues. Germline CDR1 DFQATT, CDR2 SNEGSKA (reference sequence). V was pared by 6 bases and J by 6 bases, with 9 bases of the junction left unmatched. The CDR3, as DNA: TGCAGTGCCGAACCCGGGACAGGGACCAATGAGCAGTTCTTC. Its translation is CSAEPGTGTNEQFF.

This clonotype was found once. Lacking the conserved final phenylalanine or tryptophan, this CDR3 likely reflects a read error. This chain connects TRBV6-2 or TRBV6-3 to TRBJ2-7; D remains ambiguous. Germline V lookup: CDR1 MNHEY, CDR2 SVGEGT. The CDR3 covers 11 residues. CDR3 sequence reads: CASSNSREQYL. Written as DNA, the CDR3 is TGTGCCAGCAGTAACTCAAGGGAGCAGTACTTA.

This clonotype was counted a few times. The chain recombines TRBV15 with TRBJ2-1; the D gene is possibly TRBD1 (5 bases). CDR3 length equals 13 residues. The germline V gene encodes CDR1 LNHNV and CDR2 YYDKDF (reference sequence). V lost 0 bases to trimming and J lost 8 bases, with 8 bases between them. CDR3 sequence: CATSRDQGDEQFF. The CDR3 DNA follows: TGTGCCACCAGCAGAGATCAGGGTGATGAGCAGTTCTTC.

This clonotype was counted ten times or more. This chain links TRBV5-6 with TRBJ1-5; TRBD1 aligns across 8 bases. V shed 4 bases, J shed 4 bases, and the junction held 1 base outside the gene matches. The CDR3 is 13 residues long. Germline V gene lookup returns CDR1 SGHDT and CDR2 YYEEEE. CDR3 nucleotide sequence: TGTGCCAGCAGCAACAGGGGGAATCAGCCCCAGCATTTT. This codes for CASSNRGNQPQHF.